The source of this TCR beta chain is a study of cytomegalovirus exposure and HLA in healthy donors. The PCR was carried out with 60 Vbeta primers and 13 Jbeta primers. Assay used: immunoSEQ multiplex PCR; TCRdb lists only in-frame clones, some missing. Of some 150,000 clones detected, 82% appear once; the ten largest clones hold 3% to 3.5%. Healthy donors of bone marrow made up the group. Overall study findings and caveats: Cytomegalovirus association was assigned to around 150 TCR beta chains.

This clone was observed a single time. Antigen: not known. CDR3 size: 15 residues. V gave up 9 bases and J gave up 0 bases, with 17 bases separating them. The germline CDR1 and CDR2 sequences are MNHNS and SASEGT. This chain links TRBV6-1 with TRBJ1-1, with D perhaps matching TRBD1 (6 bases). The sample consisted of PBMCs. The TCR comes from a man aged 18-30 years in good health and CMV-seropositive. CDR3 DNA sequence: TGTGCCAGTACCCTACAGGGCCCCTTGAACACTGAAGCTTTCTTT. Translated, it gives CASTLQGPLNTEAFF.